This T cell receptor beta chain was captured in a study of cytomegalovirus exposure and HLA in healthy donors. PCR employed 60 Vbeta and 13 Jbeta primers. Clones were read by immunoSEQ multiplex PCR, and TCRdb kept only the in-frame ones, dropping some. The sample contains 150,000 to 250,000 clones, roughly four fifths of which appear only once. V lost 5 bases and J 1 base, leaving 14 bases between the germline ends. CDR3 length: 15 residues. Germline-derived CDR1 and CDR2 are SGHTA and FQGNSA. This TCR was recovered from a boy between 2 and 10 years old in good health and CMV-seronegative. The rearrangement joins TRBV7-2 to TRBJ2-5; D is unclear. Sequenced sample: PBMCs. CDR3 region: CASSPQSRFQETQYF. CDR3 nucleotide sequence: TGTGCCAGCAGCCCCCAGTCCCGATTCCAAGAGACCCAGTACTTC.